This TCR beta chain was documented in a study of blood T cells in healthy people across ages. Points from the study as a whole: CMV status of donors was not determined, possibly confounding expanded clonotype changes.

For this clonotype: The target antigen is unknown.

Through a sample-barcoded 5' primer and a J-beta primer mix, a second PCR was run for about 7 to 12 cycles. A tag from a template-switch adaptor with 12 random nucleotides marked each cDNA molecule. From the 5' RACE reads, TCRdb called clonotypes with MiXCR, one entry per CDR3 protein. The table records 550,000 to 600,000 distinct CDR3 sequences, about 25% of them present only once. CDR3 size: 14 residues. The V end was cut by 0 bases, the J end by 4 bases, with 8 bases between. Germline CDR1 reads SGDLS; CDR2 reads YYNGEE. The source material was blood. The chain recombines TRBV9 with TRBJ1-3; D is undetermined. This receptor was taken from a woman in her sixties or seventies in good health. CDR3 in amino acids: CASSVASGGNTIYF. The CDR3 nucleotides read TGTGCCAGCAGCGTAGCTTCTGGGGGAAACACCATATATTTT.